Shown below are 20 T cell receptor beta chains from a single sample sequenced in a study of identical twins. TCRdb re-derived calls from the 5' RACE reads in MiXCR, one entry per CDR3 protein. The table includes around 530,000 distinct CDR3 sequences, 13% to 15% detected once. These data are also associated with another study on yellow fever vaccine responses in identical twins.

The specimen was CD4+ T cells sorted from blood. The receptors originated from a woman between 18 and 29 years old in good health.

This clonotype was counted many times. CDR3 bases: TGCAGTGCTAGCCGAGCGGGGGGGCAAGATACGCAGTATTTT. Its translation is CSASRAGGQDTQYF. The V and J genes are TRBV20-1 and TRBJ2-3; 10 positions agree with TRBD2. After removal of 3 bases from V and 5 bases from J, the junction contained 5 bases not matched to a gene. Per germline, CDR1 DFQATT and CDR2 SNEGSKA (reference sequence). This CDR3 spans 14 amino acids.

The genes are TRBV4-2 and TRBJ2-3; D is unclear. The CDR3 is 17 amino acids. V was shortened by 3 bases and J by 3 bases, with 19 bases between the two germline ends. Looked up from germline, CDR1 is LGHNA and CDR2 is YNFKEQ. CDR3 sequence: CASSHAPLETTTDTQYF. The CDR3 DNA reads as TGTGCCAGCAGCCACGCTCCCCTAGAGACCACTACAGATACGCAGTATTTT.

This chain uses TRBV20-1 with TRBJ2-5; 10 nucleotides match TRBD2. The ends lost 6 bases at V and 0 bases at J; junction bases unmatched: 4. There are 14 residues in the CDR3. Germline V CDR1 and CDR2: DFQATT, SNEGSKA (reference sequence). The CDR3 DNA is TGCAGTGCCTCCGGACTAGCGGACCAAGAGACCCAGTACTTC. This codes for CSASGLADQETQYF.

This clonotype was seen more than once but under ten times. The V call is TRBV5-1, the J call TRBJ2-5; 14 bases agree with TRBD2. Trimming cost V 3 bases and J 4 bases; bases outside gene matches: 11. CDR3 length: 18 residues. Germline loops: CDR1 SGHRS, CDR2 YFSETQ. CDR3 protein: CASSSSTSGGAIGETQYF. The DNA of the CDR3 is TGCGCCAGCAGCTCCTCGACTAGCGGGGGGGCAATCGGAGAGACCCAGTACTTC. The variable domain in full, completed from reference TRBV5-1 and TRBJ2-5, reads KAGVTQTPRYLIKTRGQQVTLSCSPISGHRSVSWYQQTPGQGLQFLFEYFSETQRNKGNFPGRFSGRQFSNSRSEMNVSTLELGDSALYLCASSSSTSGGAIGETQYFGPGTRLLVL.

This clonotype was recorded many times. The chain couples TRBV12-3 or TRBV12-4 to TRBJ2-1; D is ambiguous. The CDR3 is 14 residues long. V lost 1 base to trimming and J lost 2 bases, with 6 bases between them. The CDR3 DNA reads as TGTGCCAGCAGTTTAGATCGGGCCTACAATGAGCAGTTCTTC. Residues: CASSLDRAYNEQFF.

This clonotype has a count of ten or more. V usage is TRBV5-1 and J usage is TRBJ2-3; D gene ambiguous. With 4 bases removed from V and 2 bases from J, the gap between germline ends came to 11 bases. The germline gives CDR1 SGHRS, CDR2 YFSETQ. The CDR3 loop spans 14 amino acids. CDR3 in DNA: TGCGCCAGCAGCCTAGGCAGGACCACAGATACGCAGTATTTT. The encoded protein is CASSLGRTTDTQYF.

V and J are TRBV12-3 or TRBV12-4 and TRBJ2-1; the D gene is possibly TRBD2 (6 bases). V was pared by 7 bases and J by 10 bases, with 14 bases between. This CDR3 contains 12 residues. The chain's CDR3 is CASTPPEGEQFF. The CDR3 DNA follows: TGTGCCAGCACTCCGCCGGAGGGGGAGCAGTTCTTC.

The genes are TRBV20-1 and TRBJ2-5; perhaps TRBD2 as D (7 bases). V gave up 1 base and J gave up 1 base, with 16 bases separating them. This CDR3 has 16 residues. Germline CDR1 reads DFQATT; CDR2 reads SNEGSKA (reference sequence). The CDR3, as DNA: TGCAGTGCTAGAGTATGGGGGGGGGGCCTCCAAGAGACCCAGTACTTC. Protein: CSARVWGGGLQETQYF.

This clonotype appeared a few times. The chain has TRBV9 and TRBJ2-1, with a tentative D call TRBD1 (6 bases). Germline CDR1 reads SGDLS; CDR2 reads YYNGEE. CDR3 length: 20 residues. V was pared by 1 base and J by 2 bases, with 25 bases between. Here the CDR3 DNA reads TGTGCCAGCAGCGTATCCGCAGGACAGATTAATCCCCTTGCCTACAATGAGCAGTTCTTC. This codes for CASSVSAGQINPLAYNEQFF.

The chain recombines TRBV5-1 with TRBJ1-2, with a tentative D call TRBD1 (5 bases). V gave up 1 base and J gave up 6 bases, with 13 bases separating them. CDR1 and CDR2 (germline): SGHRS, YFSETQ. This CDR3 region has 14 residues. The CDR3 DNA sequence: TGCGCCAGCAGCTTGACAGGACCCAACAATGGCTACACCTTC. Translation: CASSLTGPNNGYTF. The entire variable domain, with the rest obtained from reference TRBV5-1 and TRBJ1-2, is as follows: KAGVTQTPRYLIKTRGQQVTLSCSPISGHRSVSWYQQTPGQGLQFLFEYFSETQRNKGNFPGRFSGRQFSNSRSEMNVSTLELGDSALYLCASSLTGPNNGYTFGSGTRLTVV.

The chain couples TRBV20-1 to TRBJ2-5; 11 bases are a match to TRBD1. The J segment lost 6 bases and the V segment lost 4 bases, leaving 7 bases of the junction unmatched. The CDR3 covers 14 residues. Germline loops: CDR1 DFQATT, CDR2 SNEGSKA (reference sequence). CDR3: CSATRTGGRKTQYF. CDR3 coding DNA: TGCAGTGCTACCCGGACAGGGGGCCGTAAGACCCAGTACTTC.

The gene calls are TRBV27 and TRBJ1-6; D remains unclear. Germline values: CDR1 MNHEY, CDR2 SMNVEV (reference sequence). Trimming took off 6 bases at V and 5 bases at J, with 14 bases between the two ends. This CDR3 contains 15 residues. DNA for the CDR3: TGTGCCAGCAGCCAACAGTATCTCAATAATTCACCCCTCCACTTT. Encoded protein: CASSQQYLNNSPLHF.

The chain carries TRBV24-1 and TRBJ2-3; a weak D match, TRBD1 (8 bases). CDR3 length: 17 residues. V was shortened by 1 base and J by 2 bases, with 15 bases between the two germline ends. From germline, CDR1 is KGHDR and CDR2 SFDVKD. CDR3 sequence (DNA): TGTGCCACCAGTGATTTCAGCGGGACAGGTTTCACAGATACGCAGTATTTT. Protein: CATSDFSGTGFTDTQYF.

The gene calls are TRBV12-3 or TRBV12-4 and TRBJ1-1, with TRBD1 matching 7 bases. This CDR3 spans 15 amino acids. With 6 bases clipped from V and 7 bases from J, the junction kept 14 bases outside the gene matches. Here the CDR3 DNA reads TGTGCCAGCAGGCTCCGAGAGACAGGGACGGTTGAAGCTTTCTTT. This gives the protein CASRLRETGTVEAFF.

This clonotype was found many times. The V call is TRBV9, the J call TRBJ2-1, with a weak D call TRBD2 (6 bases). The germline V gene encodes CDR1 SGDLS and CDR2 YYNGEE. This CDR3 has 17 residues. The germline V and J ends were trimmed by 0 bases and 3 bases, with 16 bases remaining between them. CDR3 in DNA: TGTGCCAGCAGCGTAGGAAGAGCGGGTAGCCTCTACAATGAGCAGTTCTTC. It encodes CASSVGRAGSLYNEQFF.

This clonotype occurred many times. The J gene is TRBJ1-3, the V gene TRBV15; the D is unclear. CDR1 and CDR2 (germline): LNHNV, YYDKDF (reference sequence). V lost 1 base and J 0 bases, leaving 7 bases between the germline ends. This CDR3 has 15 amino acids. This CDR3 reads CATSRGTVSGNTIYF. CDR3 sequence (DNA): TGTGCCACCAGCAGAGGAACAGTCTCTGGAAACACCATATATTTT.

The J gene is TRBJ1-2, the V gene TRBV28; 8 nucleotides agree with TRBD1. The ends lost 4 bases at V and 0 bases at J; junction bases unmatched: 13. Germline lookup yields CDR1 MDHEN and CDR2 SYDVKM. The CDR3 is made up of 18 amino acids. The CDR3 DNA reads as TGTGCCAGCAGTTCGAACCGGGACAGGTTCAAAACTAACTATGGCTACACCTTC. It translates to CASSSNRDRFKTNYGYTF.

This clonotype was observed many times. The chain employs TRBV12-3 or TRBV12-4 and TRBJ1-1, with a weak D call TRBD1 (6 bases). Trimming took off 4 bases at V and 1 base at J, with 13 bases between the two ends. The CDR3 is made up of 15 amino acids. CDR3 protein: CASSSPGQRNTEAFF. For the CDR3, the DNA is TGTGCCAGCAGTTCCCCCGGACAGAGGAACACTGAAGCTTTCTTT.

The chain recombines TRBV4-1 with TRBJ1-5; 8 positions match TRBD1. The CDR3 contains 19 residues. V was pared by 0 bases and J by 6 bases, with 16 bases of the junction left unmatched. Germline CDR1 reads MGHRA; CDR2 reads YSYEKL. The CDR3: CASSQDFRPGGFRGQPQHF. CDR3 nucleotide sequence: TGCGCCAGCAGCCAAGATTTTAGGCCAGGGGGCTTTCGGGGTCAGCCCCAGCATTTT.

The rearrangement uses TRBV20-1 and TRBJ2-7, with TRBD2 matching over 8 bases. This CDR3 region has 14 residues. After removal of 4 bases from V and 5 bases from J, the junction contained 10 bases not matched to a gene. Germline V lookup: CDR1 DFQATT, CDR2 SNEGSKA (reference sequence). The CDR3: CSAKTAGLADEQYF. As DNA, the CDR3 is TGCAGTGCTAAGACAGCCGGACTAGCCGACGAGCAGTACTTC.